The T cell receptor beta chain under discussion was sequenced for a study of cytomegalovirus exposure and HLA in healthy donors. Concerning this clone: Antigen: not known.

V gave up 1 base and J gave up 8 bases, with 8 bases separating them. The CDR3 runs 12 residues. The germline V gene has CDR1 LGHNA and CDR2 YSLEER. Study-wide findings and caveats: Relative to the approximately 700-donor mean, N-insertions were reportedly fewer in an Asian-associated ancestry cluster in a later analysis. Researchers reported from a later analysis that most CMV-associated TCR beta chains appeared HLA-restricted. In a later analysis, TCR beta V- and J-gene trimming was associated with a missense DCLRE1C variant.

PCR amplification relied on 60 Vbeta primers (plus 13 Jbeta primers). The protocol was immunoSEQ multiplex PCR, while the TCRdb copy is restricted to in-frame clones and leaves out a portion. The sample holds about 190,000 clones, roughly 76% seen once. Sequencing was carried out using PBMCs. V gene TRBV4-3 combines with J gene TRBJ1-1, with unresolved D. This TCR derives from a middle-aged man in good health and CMV-seropositive. The CDR3 DNA is TGCGCCAGCAGCCAAGGGACTGCCGAAGCTTTCTTT. This encodes CASSQGTAEAFF.